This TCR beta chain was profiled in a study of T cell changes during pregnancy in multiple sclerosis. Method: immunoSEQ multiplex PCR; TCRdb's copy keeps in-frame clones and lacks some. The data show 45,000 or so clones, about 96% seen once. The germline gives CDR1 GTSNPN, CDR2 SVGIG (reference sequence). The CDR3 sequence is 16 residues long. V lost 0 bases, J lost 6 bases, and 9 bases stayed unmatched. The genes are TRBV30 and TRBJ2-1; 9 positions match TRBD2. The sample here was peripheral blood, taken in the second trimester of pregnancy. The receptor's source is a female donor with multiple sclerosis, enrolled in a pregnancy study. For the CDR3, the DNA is TGTGCCTGGAGTGTTGGGGCGGGAGGGACTGGCAATGAGCAGTTCTTC. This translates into CAWSVGAGGTGNEQFF. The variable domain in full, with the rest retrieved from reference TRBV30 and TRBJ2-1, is SQTIHQWPATLVQPVGSPLSLECTVEGTSNPNLYWYRQAAGRGLQLLFYSVGIGQISSEVPQNLSASRPQDRQFILSSKKLLLSDSGFYLCAWSVGAGGTGNEQFFGPGTRLTVL.